This paragraph reports one TCR beta chain. Germline V gives CDR1 GTSNPN, CDR2 SVGIG (reference sequence). The CDR3 spans 11 residues. V was pared by 5 bases and J by 4 bases, with 8 bases between. The entry originates in a study of blood T cell repertoires in COVID-19. Study overall: T cells, B-cell-depleted T cells, or PBMCs provided the cDNA or gDNA that served as material.

Generated by immunoSEQ multiplex PCR, the TCRdb table keeps only in-frame clones and is missing some. The data hold some 400,000 clones, with roughly 77% observed a single time. V is TRBV30 and J is TRBJ1-1; the D is unclear. Sequencing input: peripheral blood. The sequence derives from a human donor with acute or convalescent COVID-19. The donor label of this sample is uncertain. In nucleotides, the CDR3 is TGTGCCTGGGCCTGGGCCACTGAAGCTTTCTTT. Translated, it gives CAWAWATEAFF.